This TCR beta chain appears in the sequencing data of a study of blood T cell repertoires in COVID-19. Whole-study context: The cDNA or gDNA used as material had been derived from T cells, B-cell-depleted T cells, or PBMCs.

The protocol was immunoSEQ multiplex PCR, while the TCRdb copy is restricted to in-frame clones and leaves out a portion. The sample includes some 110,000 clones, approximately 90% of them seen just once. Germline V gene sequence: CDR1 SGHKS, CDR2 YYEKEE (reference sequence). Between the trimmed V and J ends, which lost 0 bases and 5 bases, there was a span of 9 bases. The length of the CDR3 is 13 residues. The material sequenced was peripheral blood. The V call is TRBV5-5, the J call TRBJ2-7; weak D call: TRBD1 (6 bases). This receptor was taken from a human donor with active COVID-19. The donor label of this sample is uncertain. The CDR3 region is CASSLAGANEQYF. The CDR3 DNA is TGTGCCAGCAGCTTGGCAGGGGCCAACGAGCAGTACTTC.